The subject of this entry is one T cell receptor (beta chain). Its antigen remains unknown. The sample is drawn from a study of cytomegalovirus exposure and HLA in healthy donors. Findings and limits, study-wide: A later analysis showed TCR association rates differing by HLA locus, peaking at DRB1 and lowest at HLA-C. There were 164 TCR beta chains listed as cytomegalovirus-associated. Analyses of presence and absence presupposed an approximately uniform sequencing depth across donors.

Germline CDR1 is SQVTM and CDR2 is ANQGSEA. The CDR3 loop spans 14 amino acids. V was trimmed by 3 bases and J by 0 bases, leaving 11 bases between them. Amplification used 60 Vbeta primers and 13 Jbeta primers. The protocol was immunoSEQ multiplex PCR, while the TCRdb copy is restricted to in-frame clones and leaves out a portion. The table shows approximately 140,000 clones, with over 60% occurring only once. J is TRBJ1-1 and V is TRBV29-1; D perhaps matches TRBD1 (6 bases). Sequenced input: PBMCs. This clonotype was sampled from a female donor in good health and CMV-seronegative. CDR3 protein: CSVDPTGLNTEAFF. The CDR3 DNA is TGCAGCGTTGACCCGACAGGCTTGAACACTGAAGCTTTCTTT.